The 7 T cell receptor beta chains listed next were all sequenced from one sample in a study of T cells after yellow fever vaccination. In TCRdb, the 5' RACE reads were re-called with MiXCR into one record per CDR3 protein. Here the sample spans 250,000 to 350,000 distinct CDR3 sequences, around 7% being singletons. Sequencing was performed on PBMCs, taken roughly 46 days after the first yellow fever vaccination. These receptors were taken from a man aged 18 to 30 who received the YFV17D yellow fever vaccine.

The sample holds a few counts of this clonotype. CDR3 protein: CASTSGGAAGELFF. In nucleotides, the CDR3 is TGTGCCAGCACCAGCGGGGGGGCTGCCGGGGAGCTGTTTTTT. The chain carries TRBV7-2 and TRBJ2-2; 10 nucleotides line up with TRBD2. The ends lost 7 bases at V and 6 bases at J; junction bases unmatched: 5. The CDR3 contains 14 residues. Looked up from germline, CDR1 is SGHTA and CDR2 is FQGNSA.

This clonotype appeared a few times. The chain recombines TRBV19 with TRBJ1-5; D possibly corresponds to TRBD1 (6 bases). V lost 4 bases, J lost 4 bases, and 20 bases lay in between. Germline values: CDR1 LNHDA, CDR2 SQIVND (reference sequence). The CDR3 runs to 17 residues. The CDR3 region is CASSTNPTGLANQPQHF. In nucleotides, the CDR3 is TGTGCCAGTAGTACTAATCCGACAGGTTTAGCAAATCAGCCCCAGCATTTT.

This clonotype has only a few counts. The chain couples TRBV20-1 to TRBJ2-3, with a tentative D call TRBD2 (5 bases). The CDR3 is 13 amino acids. Trimming removed 4 bases from V and 6 bases from J, with 14 bases in between. From germline, CDR1 is DFQATT and CDR2 SNEGSKA (reference sequence). The CDR3 reads CSATGLVGDTQYF. As DNA, the CDR3 is TGCAGTGCTACAGGACTTGTTGGGGATACGCAGTATTTT.

V usage is TRBV27 and J usage is TRBJ2-2, with D possibly being TRBD1 (6 bases). Germline assignment: CDR1 MNHEY and CDR2 SMNVEV (reference sequence). V was pared by 3 bases and J by 6 bases, with 20 bases between. The CDR3 is made up of 17 amino acids. CDR3 sequence reads: CASSFAGTLGRAGELFF. The CDR3 nucleotides are TGTGCCAGCAGTTTCGCCGGGACATTGGGCCGGGCCGGGGAGCTGTTTTTT.

This clonotype was found a few times. This chain connects TRBV7-9 to TRBJ1-6, with D uncertain. Germline CDR1 reads SEHNR; CDR2 reads FQNEAQ (reference sequence). Trimming removed 4 bases at V and 5 bases at J, with 15 bases between. The CDR3 sequence is 16 residues long. CDR3 DNA: TGTGCCAGCAGCTCATCAGGACTGCACCATAATTCACCCCTCCACTTT. Its protein product is CASSSSGLHHNSPLHF.

The chain joins TRBV21-1 to TRBJ2-5; the table gives TRBD2 as D, unverified against the DNA. TRBV21-1 is annotated as a pseudogene. CDR3 length: 18 amino acids. CDR3 sequence reads: CASSTGTSGGAGQETQYF. The CDR3 bases are TGTGCCAGCAGCACCGGGACTAGCGGGGGGGCCGGCCAAGAGACCCAGTACTTC.

The table lists this clonotype with many counts. The chain couples TRBV6-2 or TRBV6-3 to TRBJ2-2, with TRBD1 matching over 7 bases. V lost 8 bases, J lost 5 bases, and 5 bases stayed unmatched. CDR1 and CDR2 (germline): MNHEY, SVGEGT. The CDR3 is 13 amino acids. This CDR3 reads CASGQVPTGELFF. CDR3 in DNA: TGTGCCAGCGGACAGGTCCCAACCGGGGAGCTGTTTTTT.